This TCR beta chain is from a study of spatial heterogeneity in lung cancer. Study-wide results and limits: The study found that expanded intratumoral alpha and beta TCR counts tracked tumor mutation counts.

Regarding this clonotype: What it binds is unknown.

Time point in this sample: sample taken at primary tumor resection. The sequenced material consisted of unsorted whole RNA from tumor, nontumor lung or frozen PBMC. Unique molecular identifiers, one per molecule, were present on every TCR cDNA molecule. Using its own MiXCR run on the 5' RACE reads, TCRdb lists one record per CDR3 protein. The sample lists around 2,000 distinct CDR3 sequences, over 9.5% occurring once. This TCR was sampled from a female donor with early-stage non-small cell lung cancer. The sequences come from lung tumor tissue, collected at surgery.

In DNA, the CDR3 is TGTGCCAGCAGCCCGGCCCGTAGTGAGACCCAGTACTTC. Amino acids: CASSPARSETQYF. This rearrangement joins TRBV7-3 to TRBJ2-5; D is unresolved. CDR1 is SGHTA, CDR2 FQGTGA, per germline. This CDR3 contains 13 residues. The germline V and J ends were trimmed by 5 bases and 5 bases, with 12 bases remaining between them. The full variable domain, in which reference TRBV7-3 and TRBJ2-5 provide the parts outside the CDR3, is GAGVSQTPSNKVTEKGKYVELRCDPISGHTALYWYRQSLGQGPEFLIYFQGTGAADDSGLPNDRFFAVRPEGSVSTLKIQRTERGDSAVYLCASSPARSETQYFGPGTRLLVL.